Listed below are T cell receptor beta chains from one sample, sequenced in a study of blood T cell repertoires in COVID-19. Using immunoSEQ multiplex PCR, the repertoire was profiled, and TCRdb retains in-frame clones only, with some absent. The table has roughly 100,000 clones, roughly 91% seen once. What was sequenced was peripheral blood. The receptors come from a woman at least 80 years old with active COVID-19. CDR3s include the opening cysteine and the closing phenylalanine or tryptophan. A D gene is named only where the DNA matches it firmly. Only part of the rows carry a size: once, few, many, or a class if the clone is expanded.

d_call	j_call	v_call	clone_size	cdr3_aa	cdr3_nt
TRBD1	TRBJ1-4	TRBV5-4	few	CASSFKPGQPNEKLFF	TGTGCCAGCAGCTTTAAGCCGGGACAGCCTAATGAAAAACTGTTTTTT
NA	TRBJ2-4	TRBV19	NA	CASSPGKSNIQYF	TGTGCCAGTAGTCCCGGGAAGAGCAACATTCAGTACTTC
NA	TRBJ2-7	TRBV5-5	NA	CASSLAALGGQYF	TGTGCCAGCAGCTTGGCCGCTCTCGGGGGGCAGTACTTC
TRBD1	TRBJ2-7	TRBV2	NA	CAATGTESYEQYF	TGTGCCGCCACCGGGACAGAATCCTACGAGCAGTACTTC
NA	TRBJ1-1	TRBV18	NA	CASSRLEWEGARDTEAFF	TGTGCCAGCTCACGATTAGAGTGGGAGGGTGCGAGGGACACTGAAGCTTTCTTT
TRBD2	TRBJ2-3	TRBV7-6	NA	CASSFGTSGHTDTQYF	TGTGCCAGCAGCTTCGGGACTAGCGGTCACACAGATACGCAGTATTTT
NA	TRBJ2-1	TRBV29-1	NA	CSVHRSGRYNEQFF	TGCAGCGTCCACCGTAGCGGAAGATACAATGAGCAGTTCTTC
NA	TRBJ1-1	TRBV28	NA	CASSLYQQGSTEAFF	TGTGCCAGCAGTTTATACCAGCAGGGTAGTACTGAAGCTTTCTTT
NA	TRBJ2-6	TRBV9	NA	CASSVGLATWPGANVLTF	TGTGCCAGCAGCGTAGGGCTAGCGACCTGGCCAGGGGCCAACGTCCTGACTTTC
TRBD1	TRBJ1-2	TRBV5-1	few	CASSLRQGADGYTF	TGCGCCAGCAGCTTGAGACAGGGGGCTGATGGCTACACCTTC
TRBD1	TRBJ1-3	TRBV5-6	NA	CASSLRGRGPGNTIYF	TGTGCCAGCAGCTTAAGGGGCAGGGGGCCCGGAAACACCATATATTTT
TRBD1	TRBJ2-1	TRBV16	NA	CASSQLRDRPYNEQFF	TGTGCCAGCAGCCAATTAAGGGACAGGCCCTACAATGAGCAGTTCTTC
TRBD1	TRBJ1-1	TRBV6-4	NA	CASSDSAGGEAFF	TGTGCCAGCAGTGACTCGGCAGGGGGAGAAGCTTTCTTT
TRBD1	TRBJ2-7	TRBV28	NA	CASSLRDRGSYEQYF	TGTGCCAGCAGTTTAAGGGACAGGGGCTCCTACGAGCAGTACTTC
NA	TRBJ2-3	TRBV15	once	CATSRDIDTQYF	TGTGCCACCAGCAGAGATATCGATACGCAGTATTTT
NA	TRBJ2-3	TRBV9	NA	CASSTQGGTDTQYF	TGTGCCAGCAGCACCCAGGGCGGCACAGATACGCAGTATTTT
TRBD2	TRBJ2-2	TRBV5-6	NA	CASSQTSGGNTGELFF	TGTGCCAGCAGCCAAACTAGCGGGGGGAACACCGGGGAGCTGTTTTTT
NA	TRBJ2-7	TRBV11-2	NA	CASSWYKGSYEQYF	TGTGCCAGCAGCTGGTACAAGGGGTCCTACGAGCAGTACTTC
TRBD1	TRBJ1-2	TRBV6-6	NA	CASSYSGQGFGYTF	TGTGCCAGCAGTTACTCGGGACAGGGATTTGGCTACACCTTC
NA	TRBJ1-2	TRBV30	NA	CAWSPSGVSGYTF	TGTGCCTGGAGTCCCTCAGGGGTATCTGGCTACACCTTC
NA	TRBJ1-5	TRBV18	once	CASSPSPPGYQPQHF	TGTGCCAGCTCACCTTCTCCACCGGGTTATCAGCCCCAGCATTTT
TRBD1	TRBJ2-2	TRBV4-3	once	CASSQDRTGGAGELFF	TGCGCCAGCAGCCAAGATCGGACAGGGGGGGCCGGGGAGCTGTTTTTT
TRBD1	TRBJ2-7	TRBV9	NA	CASSPTRQGLGEQYF	TGTGCCAGCAGCCCCACACGACAGGGTTTAGGAGAGCAGTACTTC
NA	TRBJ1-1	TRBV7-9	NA	CASSRLSAEAFF	TGTGCCAGCAGCCGACTCTCCGCTGAAGCTTTCTTT
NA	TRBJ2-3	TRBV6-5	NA	CASSYSGRSQYF	TGTGCCAGCAGTTACTCGGGCCGGTCGCAGTATTTT
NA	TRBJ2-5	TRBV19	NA	CASSRGQEETQYF	TGTGCCAGTAGTCGAGGGCAAGAAGAGACCCAGTACTTC
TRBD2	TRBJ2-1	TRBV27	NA	CASRSGRDGSYNEQFF	TGTGCCAGCAGGTCAGGGAGGGATGGATCCTACAATGAGCAGTTCTTC
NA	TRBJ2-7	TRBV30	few	CAWSQDSYEQYF	TGTGCCTGGAGTCAGGACTCCTACGAGCAGTACTTC
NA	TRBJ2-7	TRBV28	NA	CASSPGVPGQQYF	TGTGCCAGCAGTCCAGGGGTACCGGGGCAGCAGTACTTC
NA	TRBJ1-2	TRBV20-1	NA	CSASVQGYGYTF	TGCAGTGCTAGTGTGCAGGGCTATGGCTACACCTTC
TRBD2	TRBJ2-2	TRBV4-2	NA	CASSHPTSGRVLSGELFF	TGTGCCAGCAGCCATCCGACTAGCGGGAGGGTCCTTTCCGGGGAGCTGTTTTTT
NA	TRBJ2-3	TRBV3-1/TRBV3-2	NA	CASSVSQSTDTQYF	TGTGCCAGCAGCGTAAGTCAGAGCACAGATACGCAGTATTTT
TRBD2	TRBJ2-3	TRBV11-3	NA	CASSPGTSGETDTQYF	TGTGCCAGCAGCCCCGGGACTAGCGGGGAAACAGATACGCAGTATTTT
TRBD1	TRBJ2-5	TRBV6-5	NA	CASQRQGEGETQYF	TGTGCCAGCCAGAGACAGGGAGAGGGGGAGACCCAGTACTTC
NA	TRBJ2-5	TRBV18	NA	CASSPPSPRETQYF	TGTGCCAGCTCACCACCTTCTCCCCGGGAGACCCAGTACTTC
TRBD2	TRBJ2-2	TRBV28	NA	CASSPPLGRGTRELFF	TGTGCCAGCAGTCCCCCGTTGGGGCGGGGGACGAGGGAGCTGTTTTTT
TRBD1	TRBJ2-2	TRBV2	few	CASSPDREDSGELFF	TGTGCCAGCAGTCCGGACAGGGAAGATTCCGGGGAGCTGTTTTTT
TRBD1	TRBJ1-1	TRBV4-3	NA	CASSPDRGSTEAFF	TGCGCCAGCAGCCCGGACAGGGGGAGCACTGAAGCTTTCTTT
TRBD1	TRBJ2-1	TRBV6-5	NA	CATAGGWSYNEQFF	TGTGCCACCGCAGGGGGCTGGTCCTACAATGAGCAGTTCTTC
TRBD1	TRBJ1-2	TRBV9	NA	CASSLTGDGYTF	TGTGCCAGCAGCCTTACAGGGGATGGCTACACCTTC
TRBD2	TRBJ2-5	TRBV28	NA	CASSYLTSGRKETQYF	TGTGCCAGCAGTTACCTGACTAGCGGGAGGAAAGAGACCCAGTACTTC
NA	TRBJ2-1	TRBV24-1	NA	CATPSQSVNEQFF	TGTGCCACCCCTAGCCAATCGGTGAATGAGCAGTTCTTC
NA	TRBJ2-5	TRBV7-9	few	CASSLESETQYF	TGTGCCAGCAGCTTAGAAAGCGAGACCCAGTACTTC
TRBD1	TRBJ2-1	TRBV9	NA	CASSVATGANYNEQFF	TGTGCCAGCAGCGTAGCGACAGGGGCTAACTACAATGAGCAGTTCTTC
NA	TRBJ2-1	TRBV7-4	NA	CASSLVYRVLPYNEQFF	TGTGCCAGCAGCTTAGTCTACAGGGTCCTACCCTACAATGAGCAGTTCTTC
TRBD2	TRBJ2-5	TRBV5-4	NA	CASSVTSGRAGETQYF	TGTGCCAGCAGCGTGACTAGCGGGAGGGCCGGAGAGACCCAGTACTTC
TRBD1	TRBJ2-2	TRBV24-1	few	CATSQGAVGELFF	TGTGCCACCAGCCAGGGGGCCGTCGGGGAGCTGTTTTTT